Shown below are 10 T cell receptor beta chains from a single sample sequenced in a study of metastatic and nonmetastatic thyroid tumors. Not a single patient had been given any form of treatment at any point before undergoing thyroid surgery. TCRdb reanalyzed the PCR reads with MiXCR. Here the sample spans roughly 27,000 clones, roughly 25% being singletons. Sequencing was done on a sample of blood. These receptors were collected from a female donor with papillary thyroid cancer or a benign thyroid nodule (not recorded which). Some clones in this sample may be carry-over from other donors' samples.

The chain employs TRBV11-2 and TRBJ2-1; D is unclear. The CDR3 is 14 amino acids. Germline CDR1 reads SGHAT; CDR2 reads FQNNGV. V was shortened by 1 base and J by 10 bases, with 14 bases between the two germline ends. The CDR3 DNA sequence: TGTGCCAGCAGCTTAGGGACCGCGATCAACGAGCAGTTCTTC. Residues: CASSLGTAINEQFF.

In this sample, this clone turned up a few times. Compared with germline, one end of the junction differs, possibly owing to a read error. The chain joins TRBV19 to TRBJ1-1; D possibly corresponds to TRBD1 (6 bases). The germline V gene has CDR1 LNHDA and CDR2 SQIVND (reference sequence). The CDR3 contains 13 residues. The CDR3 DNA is TGCGCCAGTAGTACTAACAGGGTGACTGAAGCTTTCTTT. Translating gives CASSTNRVTEAFF. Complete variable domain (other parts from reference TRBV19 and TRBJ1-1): DGGITQSPKYLFRKEGQNVTLSCEQNLNHDAMYWYRQDPGQGLRLIYYSQIVNDFQKGDIAEGYSVSREKKESFPLTVTSAQKNPTAFYLCASSTNRVTEAFFGQGTRLTVV.

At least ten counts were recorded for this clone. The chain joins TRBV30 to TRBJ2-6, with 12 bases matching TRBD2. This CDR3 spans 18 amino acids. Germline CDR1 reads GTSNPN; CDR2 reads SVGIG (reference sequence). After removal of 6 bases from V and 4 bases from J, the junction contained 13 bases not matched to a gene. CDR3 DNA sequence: TGTGCCTGCCCCCCCCGACTAGCGGGAGCGTCGGGGGCCAACGTCCTGACTTTC. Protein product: CACPPRLAGASGANVLTF.

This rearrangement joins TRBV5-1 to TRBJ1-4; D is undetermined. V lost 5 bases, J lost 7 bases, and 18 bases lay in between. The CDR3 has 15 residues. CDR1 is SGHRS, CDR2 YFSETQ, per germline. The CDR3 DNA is TGCGCCAGCAGTTACTTGTGGGGTAATGGTGAAAAACTGTTTTTT. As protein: CASSYLWGNGEKLFF.

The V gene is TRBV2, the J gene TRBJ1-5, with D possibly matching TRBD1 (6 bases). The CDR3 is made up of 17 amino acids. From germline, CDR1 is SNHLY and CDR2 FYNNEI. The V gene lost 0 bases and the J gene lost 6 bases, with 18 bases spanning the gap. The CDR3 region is CASSEALRGGLGQPQHF. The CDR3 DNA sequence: TGTGCCAGCAGTGAAGCGCTTCGAGGGGGTCTAGGTCAGCCCCAGCATTTT.

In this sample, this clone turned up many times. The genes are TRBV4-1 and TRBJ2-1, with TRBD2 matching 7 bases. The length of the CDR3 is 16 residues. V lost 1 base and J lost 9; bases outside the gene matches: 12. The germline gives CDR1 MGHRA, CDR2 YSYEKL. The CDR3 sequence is CASSQVGRELKREQFF. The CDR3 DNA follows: TGCGCCAGCAGCCAAGTTGGGCGGGAGCTCAAGCGTGAGCAGTTCTTC.

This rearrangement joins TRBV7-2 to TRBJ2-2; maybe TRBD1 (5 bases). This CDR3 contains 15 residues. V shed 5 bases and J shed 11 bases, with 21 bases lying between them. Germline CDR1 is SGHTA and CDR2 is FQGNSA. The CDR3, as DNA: TGTGCCAGCAGCCCCGCGCGACAGAGTACCTGTGAGCTGTTTTTT. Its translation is CASSPARQSTCELFF.

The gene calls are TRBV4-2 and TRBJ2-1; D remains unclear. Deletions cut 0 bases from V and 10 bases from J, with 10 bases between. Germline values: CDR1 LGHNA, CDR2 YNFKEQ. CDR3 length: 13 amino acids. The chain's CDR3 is CASSQERRQEQFF. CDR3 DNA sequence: TGTGCCAGCAGCCAAGAGCGACGTCAAGAGCAGTTCTTC.

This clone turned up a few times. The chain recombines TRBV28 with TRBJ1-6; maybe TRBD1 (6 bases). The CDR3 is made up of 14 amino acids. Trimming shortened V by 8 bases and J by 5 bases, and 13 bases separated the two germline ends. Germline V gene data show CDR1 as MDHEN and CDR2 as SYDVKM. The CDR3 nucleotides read TGTGCCAGCCTGGCAGGACAGCATAATTCACCCCTCCACTTT. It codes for CASLAGQHNSPLHF.

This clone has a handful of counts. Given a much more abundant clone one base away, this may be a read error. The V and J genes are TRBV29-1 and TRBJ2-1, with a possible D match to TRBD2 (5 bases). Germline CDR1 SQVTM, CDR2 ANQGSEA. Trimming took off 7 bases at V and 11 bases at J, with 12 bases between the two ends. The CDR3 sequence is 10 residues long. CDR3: CSDSEEKQFF. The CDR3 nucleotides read TGCAGCGATTCGGAGGAGAAGCAGTTCTTC.